This T cell receptor beta chain emerged from a study of cytomegalovirus exposure and HLA in healthy donors. Study as a whole: Approximately 85 million unique TCRs from HLA-typed donors made up an early data release. Study-wide results and limits: Most CMV-associated TCR beta chains appeared HLA-restricted in a later analysis. Researchers catalogued roughly 170 TCR beta chains as cytomegalovirus-associated.

This CDR3 has 14 residues. Germline V gene lookup returns CDR1 PRHDT and CDR2 FYEKMQ (reference sequence). The V end was cut by 5 bases, the J end by 0 bases, with 7 bases between. Only a few counts were recorded for this clone. Its antigen remains unknown. PCR involved 60 Vbeta and 13 Jbeta primers. Sequencing used immunoSEQ multiplex PCR; TCRdb keeps in-frame clones, though not all of them. This sample has tens of thousands of clones; around 84% occur once, and the top ten carry nearly 6%. The sample was PBMCs. This chain joins TRBV13 and TRBJ1-4; no definite D call. This TCR came from a male donor in good health and CMV-seronegative. The CDR3 coding sequence is TGTGCCAGCAGCCGGGATTCAACTAATGAAAAACTGTTTTTT. Amino acids: CASSRDSTNEKLFF.